This entry features one T cell receptor (beta chain) sequence. Its matching antigen is unknown. This CDR3 contains 14 residues. Deletions cut 6 bases from V and 3 bases from J, with 14 bases between. Germline V gene lookup returns CDR1 ENHRY and CDR2 SYGVKD. These data originate in a study of cytomegalovirus exposure and HLA in healthy donors. Study findings and constraints: Several top significant clusters appeared, in a later analysis, to be linked to common viral pathogens. In a later analysis, TCR beta V- and J-gene trimming was associated with a missense DCLRE1C variant. An analysis that was carried out later associated 15,000 to 20,000 TCR beta sequences with HLA alleles at 0.05 false discovery rate. Later analysis suggested most CMV-associated TCR beta chains were HLA-restricted.

The PCR had 60 Vbeta and 13 Jbeta primers. Sequenced by immunoSEQ multiplex PCR; TCRdb stores in-frame clones only, minus some. Of nearly 70,000 clones detected, about 73% appear once; the ten largest clones hold 8.5% to 14%. This clonotype was obtained from a woman aged 55-75 years in good health and CMV-seropositive. This chain links TRBV10-3 with TRBJ1-2; D is possibly TRBD1 (5 bases). The sequenced sample was PBMCs. The CDR3 DNA reads as TGTGCCATCAGGGCCTCTGACAGCCACTATGGCTACACCTTC. This translates into CAIRASDSHYGYTF.